A selection of T cell receptor beta chains follows, all from one sample in a study of post-analysis software for immune sequencing data. TCRdb analysed the PCR reads with MiXCR anew, one entry per CDR3 protein. The sample holds hundreds of thousands of distinct CDR3 sequences, less than 35% seen once. Material: blood. These receptors originate from a girl aged 10-17 years with multiple sclerosis. Each CDR3 is given with its conserved first and last residue.

j_call v_call cdr3_aa
TRBJ2-2 TRBV5-6 CASGTGRNTGELFF
TRBJ1-1 TRBV20-1 CSASGVNTEAFF
TRBJ1-5 TRBV5-1 CASSLGSGQHQPQHF
TRBJ2-1 TRBV29-1 CSAWRGNNEQFF
TRBJ2-7 TRBV12-3/TRBV12-4 CASRTDGDSYEQYF
TRBJ1-2 TRBV5-1 CASSRQSEAYGYTF
TRBJ2-1 TRBV6-2/TRBV6-3 CASSPGQVYNEQFF
TRBJ1-1 TRBV6-5 CASGRGGNTEAFF
TRBJ2-1 TRBV6-6 CASSPTSSGEQFF
TRBJ2-7 TRBV7-9 CASTSFPGSYEQYF
TRBJ2-1 TRBV20-1 CSASKGASGNEQFF
TRBJ1-4 TRBV20-1 CSARQGLREKLFF
TRBJ2-1 TRBV4-3 CASSRGLPGQAYNEQFF
TRBJ1-6 TRBV7-2 CASSPSQGSSYNSPLHF
TRBJ2-3 TRBV7-2 CASSLEEDTQYF
TRBJ1-1 TRBV6-6 CASSYTGLNTEAFF
TRBJ2-1 TRBV12-3/TRBV12-4 CAGSLAGSLNEQFF
TRBJ2-1 TRBV7-8 CASSFGLLPNEQFF
NA TRBV24-1 CATSDRSESRVKETQYF
TRBJ1-5 TRBV6-1 CATWADHNQPQHF
TRBJ2-1 TRBV5-1 CASSFIRAGGTGLEQFF
TRBJ2-3 TRBV11-2 CASSLSGVGDRGRDTQYF
TRBJ2-1 TRBV5-1 CASSPSGIYNEQFF
TRBJ2-2 TRBV2 CASLGVAGGTRELFF
TRBJ2-2 TRBV12-3/TRBV12-4 CASSGLGRGATGELFF
TRBJ1-1 TRBV3-1 CASSQTLSGAEAFF
TRBJ2-7 TRBV7-2 CASSSLPGRTSYEQYF
NA TRBV12-3/TRBV12-4 CASSPKAGEAEQYF
TRBJ1-5 TRBV29-1 CSVQTGVSQPQHF
TRBJ2-5 TRBV20-1 CSALRDETQYF
TRBJ1-2 TRBV10-3 CANNPGQGLGYGYTF
TRBJ2-2 TRBV14 CASSRTGRTGELFF
TRBJ1-1 TRBV4-3 CASSRTGGKFGEAFF
TRBJ2-4 TRBV5-1 CASRPGRLLAKNIQYF
TRBJ2-5 TRBV7-9 CASSLFRRGAEGLLEETQYF
TRBJ2-7 TRBV29-1 CSARTGQTYEQYF
TRBJ2-5 TRBV5-1 CASSSPGHDMQETQYF
TRBJ2-1 TRBV7-8 CASIPGTSGGRNEQFF
TRBJ1-1 TRBV7-2 CASSPMGGETEAFF
TRBJ2-3 TRBV7-6 CASSPKVAHTQYF
TRBJ2-3 TRBV6-1 CASSAKGRLLADTQYF
TRBJ2-3 TRBV29-1 CSVLGAQSTDTQYF
TRBJ2-1 TRBV7-2 CASSWGLDKQFF
TRBJ2-5 TRBV20-1 CSASVPRVQETQYF
TRBJ2-1 TRBV5-1 CAGSGGANKGEQFF
TRBJ2-5 TRBV6-1 CASSEAVSGQKETQYF
TRBJ1-1 TRBV7-2 CASSLPYRDTEAFF
TRBJ1-5 TRBV13 CASSRGDRAQHF
TRBJ2-1 TRBV6-5 CAGSYNGYNEQFF
TRBJ2-3 TRBV11-2 CASSLGQTTQTDTQYF
TRBJ2-3 TRBV24-1 CATSDFRGNTDTQYF
TRBJ2-1 TRBV27 CASSYPGLLGQFF
TRBJ2-5 TRBV5-1 CASSFKTSGETQYF
TRBJ2-3 TRBV6-4 CASSPGGGGAPDTQYF
TRBJ2-7 TRBV7-2 CASSPVLGGGYEQYF